This T cell receptor beta chain was sequenced in a study of somatic mutations in cytotoxic T cells in rheumatoid arthritis. Study-level information: Sorting by flow gave nearly 100% purity for some V beta antibody-stained T-cell populations, including V beta1+ cells sequenced for TCRB.

CDR1 and CDR2 from the germline V gene are LNHDA and SQIVND (reference sequence). Deletions cut 4 bases from V and 5 bases from J, with 11 bases between. The CDR3 loop spans 13 amino acids. This clone was observed a handful of times. Only in-frame clones appear in the TCRdb table, and some are missing; sequencing was by immunoSEQ multiplex PCR. This table has about 23,000 clones, approximately 80% appearing once. The sequence was collected from an adult with rheumatoid arthritis. This chain uses TRBV19 with TRBJ2-5; D is unclear. Sample: CD8+ T cells sorted from blood. CDR3 region: CASSRGPRETQYF. The CDR3 DNA follows: TGTGCCAGTAGTAGGGGTCCTCGGGAGACCCAGTACTTC.